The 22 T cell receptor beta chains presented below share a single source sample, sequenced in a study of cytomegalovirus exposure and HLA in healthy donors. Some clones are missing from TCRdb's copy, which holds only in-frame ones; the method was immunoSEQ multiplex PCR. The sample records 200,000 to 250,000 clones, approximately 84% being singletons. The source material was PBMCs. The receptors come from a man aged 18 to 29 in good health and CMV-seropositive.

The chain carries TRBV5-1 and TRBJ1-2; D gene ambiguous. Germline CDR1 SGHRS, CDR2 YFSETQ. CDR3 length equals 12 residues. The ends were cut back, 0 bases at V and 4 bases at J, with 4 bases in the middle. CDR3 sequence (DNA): TGCGCCAGCAGCTTGGACGGCTATGGCTACACCTTC. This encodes CASSLDGYGYTF. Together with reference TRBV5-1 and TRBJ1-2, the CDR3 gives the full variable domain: KAGVTQTPRYLIKTRGQQVTLSCSPISGHRSVSWYQQTPGQGLQFLFEYFSETQRNKGNFPGRFSGRQFSNSRSEMNVSTLELGDSALYLCASSLDGYGYTFGSGTRLTVV.

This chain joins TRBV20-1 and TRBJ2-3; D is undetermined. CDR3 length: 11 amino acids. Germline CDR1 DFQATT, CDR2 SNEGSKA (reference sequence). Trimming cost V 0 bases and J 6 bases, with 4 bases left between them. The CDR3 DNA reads TGCAGTGCTAGAGAAGTCGATACGCAGTATTTT. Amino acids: CSAREVDTQYF.

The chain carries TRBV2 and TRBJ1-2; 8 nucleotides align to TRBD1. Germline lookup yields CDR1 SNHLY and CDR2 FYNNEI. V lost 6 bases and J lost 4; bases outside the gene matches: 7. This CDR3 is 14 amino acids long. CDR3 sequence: CASSRQGPSYGYTF. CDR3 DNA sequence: TGTGCCAGCAGCCGACAGGGGCCTTCCTATGGCTACACCTTC.

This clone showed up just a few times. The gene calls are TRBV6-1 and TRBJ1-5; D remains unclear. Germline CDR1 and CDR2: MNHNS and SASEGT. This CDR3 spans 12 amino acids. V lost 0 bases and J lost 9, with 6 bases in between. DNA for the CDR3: TGTGCCAGCAGTGAAGCCACGAGGCCCCAGCATTTT. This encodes CASSEATRPQHF.

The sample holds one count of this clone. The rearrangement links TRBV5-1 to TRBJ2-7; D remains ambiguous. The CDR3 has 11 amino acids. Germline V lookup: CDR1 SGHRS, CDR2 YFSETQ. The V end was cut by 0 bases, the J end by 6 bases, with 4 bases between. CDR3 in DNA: TGCGCCAGCAGCTTGGGGGCCGAGCAGTACTTC. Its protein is CASSLGAEQYF. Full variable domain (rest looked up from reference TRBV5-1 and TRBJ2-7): KAGVTQTPRYLIKTRGQQVTLSCSPISGHRSVSWYQQTPGQGLQFLFEYFSETQRNKGNFPGRFSGRQFSNSRSEMNVSTLELGDSALYLCASSLGAEQYFGPGTRLTVT.

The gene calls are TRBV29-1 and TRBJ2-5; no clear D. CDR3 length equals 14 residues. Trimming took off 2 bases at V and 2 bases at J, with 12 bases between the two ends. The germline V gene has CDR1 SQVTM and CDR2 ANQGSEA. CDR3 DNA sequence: TGCAGCGTTGAACCCTTCGACACGCAAGAGACCCAGTACTTC. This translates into CSVEPFDTQETQYF.

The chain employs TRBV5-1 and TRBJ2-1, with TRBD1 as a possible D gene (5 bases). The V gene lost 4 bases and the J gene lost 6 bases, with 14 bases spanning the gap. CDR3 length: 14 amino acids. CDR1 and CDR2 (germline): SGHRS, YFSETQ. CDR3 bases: TGCGCCAGCAGCCAGGGAACGATGGGCAATGAGCAGTTCTTC. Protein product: CASSQGTMGNEQFF.

CDR3 in amino acids: CASSQRLAGEGELFF. CDR3 DNA sequence: TGTGCCAGCAGCCAAAGACTAGCGGGAGAAGGGGAGCTGTTTTTT. The chain carries TRBV7-2 and TRBJ2-2, with 12 bases that match TRBD2. V lost 5 bases to trimming and J lost 8 bases; unmatched junction nucleotides: 6. Germline V lookup: CDR1 SGHTA, CDR2 FQGNSA. This CDR3 contains 15 residues.

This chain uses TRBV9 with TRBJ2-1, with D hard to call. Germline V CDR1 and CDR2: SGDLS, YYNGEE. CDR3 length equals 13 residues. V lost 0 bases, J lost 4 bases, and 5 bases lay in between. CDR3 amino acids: CASSVGEYNEQFF. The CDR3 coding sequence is TGTGCCAGCAGCGTAGGCGAGTACAATGAGCAGTTCTTC.

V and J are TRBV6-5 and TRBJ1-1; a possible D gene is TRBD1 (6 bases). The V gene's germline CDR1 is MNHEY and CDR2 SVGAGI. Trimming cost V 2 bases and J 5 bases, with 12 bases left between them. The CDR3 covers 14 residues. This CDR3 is CASSYSQGMTEAFF. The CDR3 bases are TGTGCCAGCAGTTACAGCCAGGGGATGACTGAAGCTTTCTTT.

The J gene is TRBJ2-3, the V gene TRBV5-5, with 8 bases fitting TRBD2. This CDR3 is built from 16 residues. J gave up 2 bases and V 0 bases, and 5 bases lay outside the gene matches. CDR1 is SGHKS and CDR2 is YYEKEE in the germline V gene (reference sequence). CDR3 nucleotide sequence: TGTGCCAGCAGCTTGGTTCTAGCGGGTTACACAGATACGCAGTATTTT. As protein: CASSLVLAGYTDTQYF. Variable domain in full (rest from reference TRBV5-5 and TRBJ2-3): DAGVTQSPTHLIKTRGQQVTLRCSPISGHKSVSWYQQVLGQGPQFIFQYYEKEERGRGNFPDRFSARQFPNYSSELNVNALLLGDSALYLCASSLVLAGYTDTQYFGPGTRLTVL.

The CDR3 nucleotides are TGTGCCAGCAGCAAAATTGTCACTGAAGCTTTCTTT. It translates to CASSKIVTEAFF. The chain joins TRBV28 to TRBJ1-1; D ambiguous. CDR3 length equals 12 residues. Trimming shortened V by 6 bases and J by 4 bases, and 9 bases separated the two germline ends. Germline V gene lookup returns CDR1 MDHEN and CDR2 SYDVKM.

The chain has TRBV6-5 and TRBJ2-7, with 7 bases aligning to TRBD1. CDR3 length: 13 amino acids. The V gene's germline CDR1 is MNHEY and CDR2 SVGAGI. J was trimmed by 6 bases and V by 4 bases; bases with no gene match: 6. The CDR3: CASSFTGVIEQYF. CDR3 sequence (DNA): TGTGCCAGCAGTTTCACAGGGGTTATCGAGCAGTACTTC.

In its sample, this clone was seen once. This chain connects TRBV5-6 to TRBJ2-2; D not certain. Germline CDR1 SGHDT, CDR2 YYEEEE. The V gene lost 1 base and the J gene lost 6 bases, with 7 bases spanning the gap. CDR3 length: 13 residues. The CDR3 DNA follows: TGTGCCAGCAGCTTGAAGGGTGCCGGGGAGCTGTTTTTT. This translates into CASSLKGAGELFF.

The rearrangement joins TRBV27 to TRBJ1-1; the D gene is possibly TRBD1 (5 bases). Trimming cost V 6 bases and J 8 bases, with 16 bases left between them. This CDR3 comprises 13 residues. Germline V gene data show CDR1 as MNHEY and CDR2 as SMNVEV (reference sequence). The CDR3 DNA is TGTGCCAGCAGCTATGGGACGGCGGACGAAGCTTTCTTT. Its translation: CASSYGTADEAFF.

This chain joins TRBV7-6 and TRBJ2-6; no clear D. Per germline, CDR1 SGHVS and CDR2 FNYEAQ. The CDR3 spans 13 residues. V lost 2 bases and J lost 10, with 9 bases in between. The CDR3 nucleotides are TGTGCCAGCAGCTTATCCAGGAATAACGTCCTGACTTTC. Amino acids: CASSLSRNNVLTF. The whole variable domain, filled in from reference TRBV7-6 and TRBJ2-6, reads GAGVSQSPRYKVTKRGQDVALRCDPISGHVSLYWYRQALGQGPEFLTYFNYEAQQDKSGLPNDRFSAERPEGSISTLTIQRTEQRDSAMYRCASSLSRNNVLTFGAGSRLTVL.

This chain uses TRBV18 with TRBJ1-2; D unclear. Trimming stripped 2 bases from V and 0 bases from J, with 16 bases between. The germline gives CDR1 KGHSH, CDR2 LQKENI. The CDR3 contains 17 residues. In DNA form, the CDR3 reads TGTGCCAGCTCACCAGTTGGCGGACCAACTTCTAACTATGGCTACACCTTC. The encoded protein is CASSPVGGPTSNYGYTF.

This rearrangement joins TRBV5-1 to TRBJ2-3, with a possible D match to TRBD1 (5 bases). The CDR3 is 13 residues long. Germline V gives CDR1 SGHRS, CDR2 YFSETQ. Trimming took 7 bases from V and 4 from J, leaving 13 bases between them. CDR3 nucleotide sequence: TGCGCCAGCCAAGGGGCAACGTCAGATACGCAGTATTTT. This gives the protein CASQGATSDTQYF.

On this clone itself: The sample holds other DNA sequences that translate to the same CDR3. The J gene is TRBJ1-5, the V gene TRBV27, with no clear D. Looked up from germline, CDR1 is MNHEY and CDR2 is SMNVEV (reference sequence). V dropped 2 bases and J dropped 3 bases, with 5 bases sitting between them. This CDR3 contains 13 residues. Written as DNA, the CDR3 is TGTGCCAGCAGTTTAGGGTCCAATCAGCCCCAGCATTTT. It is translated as CASSLGSNQPQHF.

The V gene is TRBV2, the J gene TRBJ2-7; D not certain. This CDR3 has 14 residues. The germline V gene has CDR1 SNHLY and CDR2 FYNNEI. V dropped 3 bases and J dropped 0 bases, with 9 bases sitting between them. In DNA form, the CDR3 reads TGTGCCAGCAGTGAGATCTCCAGCTCCTACGAGCAGTACTTC. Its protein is CASSEISSSYEQYF.

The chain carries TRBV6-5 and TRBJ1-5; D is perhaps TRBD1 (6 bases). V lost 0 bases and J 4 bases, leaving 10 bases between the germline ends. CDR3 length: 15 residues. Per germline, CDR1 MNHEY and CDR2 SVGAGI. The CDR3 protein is CASSYSGHHNQPQHF. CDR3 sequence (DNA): TGTGCCAGCAGTTACTCGGGACACCATAATCAGCCCCAGCATTTT.

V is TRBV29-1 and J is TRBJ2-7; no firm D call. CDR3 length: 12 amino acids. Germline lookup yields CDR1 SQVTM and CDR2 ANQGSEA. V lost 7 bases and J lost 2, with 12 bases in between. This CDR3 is CSGGHGPYEQYF. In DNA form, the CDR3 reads TGCAGCGGCGGTCACGGTCCCTACGAGCAGTACTTC.